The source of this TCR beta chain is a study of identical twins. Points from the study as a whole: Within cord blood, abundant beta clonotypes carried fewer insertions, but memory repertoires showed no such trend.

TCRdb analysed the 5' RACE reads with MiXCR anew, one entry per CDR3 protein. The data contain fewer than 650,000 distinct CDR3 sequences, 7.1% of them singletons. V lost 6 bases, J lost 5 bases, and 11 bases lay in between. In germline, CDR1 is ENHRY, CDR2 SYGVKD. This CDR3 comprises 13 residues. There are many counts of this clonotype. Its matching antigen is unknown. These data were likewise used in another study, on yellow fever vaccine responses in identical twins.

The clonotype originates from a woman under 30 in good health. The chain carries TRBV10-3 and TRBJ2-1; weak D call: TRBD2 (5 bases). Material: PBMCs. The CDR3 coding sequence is TGTGCCATCAGGGGAGCTGGGGACAATGAGCAGTTCTTC. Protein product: CAIRGAGDNEQFF.